This T cell receptor (beta chain) was obtained from a study of blood T cell repertoires in COVID-19. Study-level information: Some COVID-19 samples were acute and others convalescent; all came from the United States, Italy and Spain. PBMCs, B-cell-depleted T cells, or T cells provided the cDNA or gDNA that made up the material.

Authors' analysis steps: The authors estimated nucleated cell counts from reference gene primer amplification. Produced via immunoSEQ multiplex PCR; TCRdb's table is partial and in-frame only. The V and J calls and clone size are taken from that table; D and trimming were inferred from the DNA. The table lists about 120,000 clones, roughly 86% of them singletons, with around 4.6% in the top ten. This TCR came from a man in his forties with acute or convalescent COVID-19. The specimen sequenced was peripheral blood.

CDR3 protein: CASSPDRDTQPQHF. DNA of the CDR3: TGTGCCAGCAGCCCAGACAGGGATACGCAGCCCCAGCATTTT. The gene calls are TRBV5-4 and TRBJ1-5, with 7 positions matching TRBD1. Germline assignment: CDR1 SGHNT and CDR2 YYREEE (reference sequence). V trimming: 4 bases; J trimming: 7 bases; junction bases outside the gene matches: 8. The CDR3 totals 14 residues.